Shown below are 20 T cell receptor beta chains from a single sample sequenced in a study of control samples from healthy donors and cancer patients. The repertoire was sequenced with immunoSEQ multiplex PCR; TCRdb's copy has only in-frame clones and lacks some. There are about 130,000 clones in the sample; around 92% occur only once, and 6.5% to 9.5% lies in the top ten. Sequencing input: PBMCs. The receptors derive from a man in his fifties or sixties with head and neck cancer.

The V and J genes are TRBV6-6 and TRBJ2-1; D is undetermined. The CDR3 contains 15 residues. The germline V and J ends were trimmed by 7 bases and 0 bases, with 13 bases remaining between them. Germline CDR1 is MNHNY and CDR2 is SVGAGI (reference sequence). Here the CDR3 DNA reads TGTGCCAGCAAGGGTCGACCCCTCTCCTACAATGAGCAGTTCTTC. Translation: CASKGRPLSYNEQFF.

In its sample, this clone ranks as medium-sized. The V gene is TRBV11-2, the J gene TRBJ2-6, with D possibly being TRBD1 (6 bases). V dropped 4 bases and J dropped 3 bases, with 10 bases sitting between them. This CDR3 spans 15 amino acids. The germline gives CDR1 SGHAT, CDR2 FQNNGV. CDR3 DNA sequence: TGTGCCAGCAGCTCCACAGGGTTTGGGGCCAACGTCCTGACTTTC. Encoded protein: CASSSTGFGANVLTF. Full variable domain (rest looked up from reference TRBV11-2 and TRBJ2-6): EAGVAQSPRYKIIEKRQSVAFWCNPISGHATLYWYQQILGQGPKLLIQFQNNGVVDDSQLPKDRFSAERLKGVDSTLKIQPAKLEDSAVYLCASSSTGFGANVLTFGAGSRLTVL.

The rearrangement joins TRBV7-7 to TRBJ2-5; TRBD2 agrees at 10 bases. Trimming took 5 bases from V and 5 from J; bases not matched to a gene: 11. This CDR3 is 16 amino acids long. Germline CDR1 and CDR2: SSHAT and FNYEAQ (reference sequence). The CDR3 here is CASSPGASGGWETQYF. The DNA for the CDR3 is TGTGCCAGCAGCCCGGGAGCTAGCGGGGGCTGGGAGACCCAGTACTTC.

V usage is TRBV27 and J usage is TRBJ2-7, with D perhaps TRBD2 (5 bases). Per germline, CDR1 MNHEY and CDR2 SMNVEV (reference sequence). V was pared by 2 bases and J by 2 bases, with 10 bases between. The CDR3 is 14 residues long. CDR3 nucleotides: TGTGCCAGCAGTTTAAGAGGGTCAACCTACGAGCAGTACTTC. Translating gives CASSLRGSTYEQYF.

This clone was seen a single time. The chain links TRBV19 to TRBJ2-3; 13 bases line up with TRBD2. Unmatched junction bases numbered 9, after V lost 5 bases and J lost 7 bases. Germline loops: CDR1 LNHDA, CDR2 SQIVND (reference sequence). The CDR3 is 16 amino acids. The CDR3 nucleotides read TGTGCCAGTAGTGCTCGGACTAGCGGGAGTAAAAATACGCAGTATTTT. The encoded protein is CASSARTSGSKNTQYF. Combining the CDR3 with reference TRBV19 and TRBJ2-3 gives the whole variable domain DGGITQSPKYLFRKEGQNVTLSCEQNLNHDAMYWYRQDPGQGLRLIYYSQIVNDFQKGDIAEGYSVSREKKESFPLTVTSAQKNPTAFYLCASSARTSGSKNTQYFGPGTRLTVL.

The J gene is TRBJ2-7, the V gene TRBV9, with TRBD1 matching 8 bases. Unmatched junction bases numbered 14, after V lost 3 bases and J lost 6 bases. CDR3 length: 16 amino acids. The germline gives CDR1 SGDLS, CDR2 YYNGEE. CDR3 protein: CASSEEWVQGVGEQYF. The CDR3 DNA reads TGTGCCAGCAGCGAGGAGTGGGTACAGGGGGTAGGCGAGCAGTACTTC.

This clone was found many times. This sequence joins TRBV7-2 and TRBJ1-5; a weak D match, TRBD1 (6 bases). CDR3 size: 13 residues. The V and J ends lost 4 bases and 6 bases respectively, with 10 bases between them. CDR1 is SGHTA and CDR2 is FQGNSA in the germline V gene. The CDR3 is CASSWGGGQPQHF. CDR3 DNA: TGTGCCAGCAGCTGGGGGGGCGGTCAGCCCCAGCATTTT.

V gene TRBV7-2 combines with J gene TRBJ1-5; no clear D. Germline V lookup: CDR1 SGHTA, CDR2 FQGNSA. V gave up 5 bases and J gave up 0 bases, with 17 bases separating them. There are 17 residues in the CDR3. The CDR3 sequence is CASSQWARSYSNQPQHF. The CDR3 region has the DNA TGTGCCAGCAGCCAGTGGGCCAGGAGTTATAGCAATCAGCCCCAGCATTTT.

As concerns this clone: A read error may account for a junction end that differs from germline. The V call is TRBV11-2, the J call TRBJ1-5; D ambiguous. This CDR3 is built from 13 residues. Germline CDR1 reads SGHAT; CDR2 reads FQNNGV. CDR3 sequence: CTSSLAADQPQHF. Written as DNA, the CDR3 is TGTACCAGCAGCTTAGCGGCCGATCAGCCCCAGCATTTT.

The chain's CDR3 is CASSLVDEQFF. CDR3 nucleotide sequence: TGTGCCAGCAGCTTAGTGGATGAGCAGTTCTTC. The chain has TRBV11-1 and TRBJ2-1, with unresolved D. This CDR3 has 11 amino acids. Germline V CDR1 and CDR2: SGHAT, FQDESV (reference sequence). With 1 base removed from V and 8 bases from J, the gap between germline ends came to 3 bases.

J is TRBJ1-6 and V is TRBV7-9; a possible D gene is TRBD1 (5 bases). V dropped 2 bases and J dropped 2 bases, with 13 bases sitting between them. Germline CDR1 SEHNR, CDR2 FQNEAQ (reference sequence). This CDR3 comprises 17 residues. The CDR3 bases are TGTGCCAGCAGCTTAATGGTCGGGGCCCCCTATAATTCACCCCTCCACTTT. It specifies CASSLMVGAPYNSPLHF.

The CDR3 loop reads CASSKPDWYLSYEQYF. For the CDR3, the DNA is TGTGCCAGCAGTAAACCCGACTGGTACCTATCCTACGAGCAGTACTTC. This rearrangement joins TRBV28 to TRBJ2-7; D unresolved. Germline assignment: CDR1 MDHEN and CDR2 SYDVKM. V gave up 5 bases and J gave up 1 base, with 18 bases separating them. CDR3 length: 16 residues.

Comment on this clone: Other DNA sequences from this sample encode an identical CDR3 as well. V gene TRBV11-3 combines with J gene TRBJ2-5; D not certain. The V gene lost 3 bases and the J gene lost 3 bases, with 14 bases spanning the gap. The CDR3 is made up of 15 amino acids. CDR1 and CDR2 from the germline V gene are SGHNT and YENEEA. In DNA form, the CDR3 reads TGTGCCAGCAGCTTGGACGGTCCAAGGGAAGAGACCCAGTACTTC. Translated, it gives CASSLDGPREETQYF.

The J gene is TRBJ1-1, the V gene TRBV4-2; D is undetermined. V gave up 5 bases and J gave up 9 bases, with 13 bases separating them. The CDR3 consists of 12 residues. Germline CDR1 reads LGHNA; CDR2 reads YNFKEQ. The CDR3 is CASSSGGVKAFF. Written as DNA, the CDR3 is TGTGCCAGCAGCTCAGGTGGGGTTAAAGCTTTCTTT.

V gene TRBV13 combines with J gene TRBJ2-1; the match to TRBD2 covers 7 bases. CDR3 length: 16 residues. The junction had 11 bases not matched to a gene; V was cut back by 5 bases and J by 4 bases. The germline V gene encodes CDR1 PRHDT and CDR2 FYEKMQ (reference sequence). The CDR3 nucleotides read TGTGCCAGCAGCCCGAGAGGGGAGCGGGGTTACAATGAGCAGTTCTTC. Translating gives CASSPRGERGYNEQFF.

The rearrangement joins TRBV6-5 to TRBJ2-7, with 9 bases aligning to TRBD1. J gave up 11 bases and V 6 bases, and 8 bases lay outside the gene matches. This CDR3 contains 12 residues. CDR1 MNHEY and CDR2 SVGAGI come from the germline V gene. CDR3 bases: TGTGCCAGCAGACAAAACCGGGACAGGGAGTACTTC. It yields the protein CASRQNRDREYF.

The count of this clone is one. The chain uses TRBV6-6 and TRBJ1-4; weak D call: TRBD1 (5 bases). This CDR3 has 15 amino acids. V shed 0 bases and J shed 3 bases, with 8 bases lying between them. The V gene's germline CDR1 is MNHNY and CDR2 SVGAGI (reference sequence). The CDR3 loop is CASSYSIGANEKLFF. The CDR3 coding sequence is TGTGCCAGCAGTTACTCGATAGGGGCTAATGAAAAACTGTTTTTT.

The chain recombines TRBV19 with TRBJ2-1; TRBD2 aligns across 12 bases. V was clipped by 6 bases and J by 9 bases; unmatched bases: 3. This CDR3 is 13 amino acids long. In germline, CDR1 is LNHDA, CDR2 SQIVND (reference sequence). CDR3 in amino acids: CASSGLAGREQFF. The CDR3 region has the DNA TGTGCCAGTAGCGGACTAGCGGGACGTGAGCAGTTCTTC. Full variable domain (rest looked up from reference TRBV19 and TRBJ2-1): DGGITQSPKYLFRKEGQNVTLSCEQNLNHDAMYWYRQDPGQGLRLIYYSQIVNDFQKGDIAEGYSVSREKKESFPLTVTSAQKNPTAFYLCASSGLAGREQFFGPGTRLTVL.

The rearrangement links TRBV11-3 to TRBJ2-1; 14 bases agree with TRBD2. The CDR3 covers 16 residues. The ends lost 5 bases at V and 3 bases at J; junction bases unmatched: 3. CDR1 is SGHNT and CDR2 is YENEEA in the germline V gene. CDR3 sequence reads: CASSAGLAGVYNEQFF. The CDR3 DNA sequence: TGTGCCAGCAGCGCGGGACTAGCGGGAGTCTACAATGAGCAGTTCTTC.

The chain carries TRBV7-9 and TRBJ2-1, with D possibly being TRBD1 (5 bases). V lost 5 bases and J 2 bases, leaving 16 bases between the germline ends. This CDR3 region has 16 residues. Looked up from germline, CDR1 is SEHNR and CDR2 is FQNEAQ (reference sequence). CDR3 in amino acids: CASSVSVGPTYNEQFF. The CDR3 nucleotides are TGTGCCAGCAGCGTATCTGTGGGGCCAACCTACAATGAGCAGTTCTTC.